A selection of T cell receptor beta chains follows, all from one sample in a study of control samples from healthy donors and cancer patients. The data were produced by immunoSEQ multiplex PCR, yet TCRdb's version contains in-frame clones alone and is incomplete. Here the sample spans about 98,000 clones, 75% to 85% being singletons. The specimen sequenced was blood. These receptors all stem from a woman aged 30 to 39 in good health. The CDR3 runs from the conserved cysteine through the conserved F or W. The D gene is left open where the match is weak. Size tells how often a clone was seen (once, few, many) or the class of an expanded clone, and some rows leave it out.

>.|TRBJ2-7|TRBV9|.
CASSERTERTYEQYF
TGTGCCAGCAGCGAAAGGACTGAGCGAACGTACGAGCAGTACTTC
>.|TRBJ2-1|TRBV7-8|.
CASSQPGSYNEQFF
TGTGCCAGCAGCCAGCCGGGCTCCTACAATGAGCAGTTCTTC
>.|TRBJ2-3|TRBV27|TRBD1
CASRPYPGQGPDTQYF
TGTGCCAGCAGACCCTACCCGGGACAGGGGCCAGATACGCAGTATTTT
>.|TRBJ1-5|TRBV6-5|TRBD1
CASTPGQGGNQPQHF
TGTGCCAGCACTCCAGGACAGGGGGGCAATCAGCCCCAGCATTTT
>.|TRBJ2-5|TRBV11-2|.
CASSLMEQLQETQYF
TGTGCCAGCAGCTTAATGGAACAGCTCCAAGAGACCCAGTACTTC
>.|TRBJ1-2|TRBV6-6|.
CASIRGEVVNYGYTF
TGTGCCAGCATCCGCGGGGAGGTGGTGAACTATGGCTACACCTTC
>.|TRBJ2-1|TRBV19|TRBD2
CASSAGGPHEQFF
TGTGCCAGTAGTGCGGGGGGCCCTCATGAGCAGTTCTTC
>once|TRBJ1-2|TRBV15|.
CATSRDQGHGYGYTF
TGTGCCACCAGCAGAGATCAGGGGCACGGCTATGGCTACACCTTC
>.|TRBJ1-1|TRBV18|.
CASSPPDSNLEAFF
TGTGCCAGCTCACCACCCGACAGCAACCTTGAAGCTTTCTTT
>.|TRBJ1-1|TRBV5-4|TRBD1
CASSLEGTGSTEAFF
TGTGCCAGCAGCTTGGAGGGGACAGGGAGTACTGAAGCTTTCTTT
>.|TRBJ1-2|TRBV19|.
CAARRDTPPYGYTF
TGTGCCGCCCGGCGGGACACTCCACCGTATGGCTACACCTTC
>.|TRBJ2-3|TRBV5-5|.
CASSLAWGVDTQYF
TGTGCCAGCAGCTTGGCCTGGGGTGTGGATACGCAGTATTTT
>.|TRBJ1-2|TRBV14|.
CASSFSLNYGYTF
TGTGCCAGCAGTTTTAGCCTTAACTATGGCTACACCTTC
>.|TRBJ2-7|TRBV5-1|.
CASSSSGSYEQYF
TGCGCCAGCAGCTCCTCCGGGTCCTACGAGCAGTACTTC
>.|TRBJ1-1|TRBV6-5|.
CASRPTESNTEAFF
TGTGCCAGCAGACCCACAGAATCGAACACTGAAGCTTTCTTT
>.|TRBJ1-1|TRBV4-2|.
CASSQERGYRNTEAFF
TGTGCCAGCAGCCAAGAACGGGGTTATCGTAACACTGAAGCTTTCTTT
>.|TRBJ2-2|TRBV11-2|.
CASSLGVGRDTGELFF
TGTGCCAGCAGCTTAGGAGTGGGAAGGGACACCGGGGAGCTGTTTTTT
>.|TRBJ1-6|TRBV30|.
CAWSKQGSPLHF
TGTGCCTGGAGTAAGCAGGGCTCACCCCTCCACTTT
>.|TRBJ1-1|TRBV7-6|.
CASSLDENTEAFF
TGTGCCAGCAGCTTAGACGAGAACACTGAAGCTTTCTTT
>few|TRBJ1-2|TRBV6-5|.
CASSYSGGHGYTF
TGTGCCAGCAGTTACTCGGGAGGGCATGGCTACACCTTC
>.|TRBJ2-1|TRBV3-1/TRBV3-2|TRBD2
CASSQTTLAGGYNEQFF
TGTGCCAGCAGCCAAACCACACTAGCGGGGGGGTACAATGAGCAGTTCTTC
>.|TRBJ1-2|TRBV5-5|TRBD1
CASSLSLTLKGQGGYGYTF
TGTGCCAGCAGCTTGAGCCTAACGCTAAAGGGACAGGGAGGCTATGGCTACACCTTC
>.|TRBJ1-2|TRBV7-2|.
CASSEAAYGYTF
TGTGCCAGCAGCGAGGCCGCCTATGGCTACACCTTC
>.|TRBJ1-1|TRBV18|.
CASSPTKPDTEAFF
TGTGCCAGCTCACCAACTAAGCCGGACACTGAAGCTTTCTTT
>.|TRBJ1-2|TRBV6-2/TRBV6-3|TRBD1
CASSYSEGAGGYTF
TGTGCCAGCAGTTACTCGGAGGGGGCCGGTGGCTACACCTTC
>.|TRBJ2-2|TRBV4-3|.
CASSQESTDGELFF
TGCGCCAGCAGCCAAGAGTCGACCGACGGGGAGCTGTTTTTT
>.|TRBJ2-7|TRBV3-1/TRBV3-2|.
CASSQGEEGNEQYF
TGTGCCAGCAGCCAAGGAGAGGAGGGCAACGAGCAGTACTTC
>.|TRBJ2-3|TRBV4-3|TRBD2
CASSQEWKTSGDADTQYF
TGCGCCAGCAGCCAAGAATGGAAGACTAGCGGGGACGCAGATACGCAGTATTTT
>.|TRBJ2-1|TRBV30|.
CAWSSNNEQFF
TGTGCCTGGAGTTCGAACAATGAGCAGTTCTTC
>few|TRBJ2-5|TRBV5-6|.
CASSFRGGETQYF
TGTGCCAGCAGCTTCAGGGGAGGGGAGACCCAGTACTTC
>.|TRBJ1-2|TRBV10-3|.
CAISLQGGGYGYTF
TGTGCCATCAGCTTACAGGGTGGAGGATATGGCTACACCTTC
>.|TRBJ1-3|TRBV30|.
CAWMVGGTIYF
TGTGCCTGGATGGTCGGGGGCACCATATATTTT
>.|TRBJ2-1|TRBV2|TRBD2
CASIPTSGGYNEQFF
TGTGCCAGCATCCCTACTAGCGGGGGTTACAATGAGCAGTTCTTC
>.|TRBJ1-2|TRBV27|.
CASSLGRGYGYTF
TGTGCCAGCAGTTTGGGCCGGGGCTATGGCTACACCTTC
>.|TRBJ1-2|TRBV12-3/TRBV12-4|TRBD1
CASSVTGGRGYTF
TGTGCCAGCAGTGTAACAGGGGGCCGTGGCTACACCTTC
>.|TRBJ2-2|TRBV5-1|TRBD1
CASSLRGLLTGELFF
TGCGCCAGCAGCTTGAGGGGGCTTCTCACCGGGGAGCTGTTTTTT
>many|TRBJ2-4|TRBV19|TRBD1
CARTGQGLNRAKNIQYF
TGTGCCAGGACGGGACAGGGCTTAAATCGAGCCAAAAACATTCAGTACTTC
>.|TRBJ1-1|TRBV24-1|.
CATSDGGRDTEAFF
TGTGCCACCAGTGATGGTGGGAGGGACACTGAAGCTTTCTTT
>.|TRBJ1-4|TRBV19|.
CASSTQWTTNEKLFF
TGTGCCAGTAGTACACAGTGGACAACTAATGAAAAACTGTTTTTT
>.|TRBJ2-1|TRBV5-1|.
CASSLNYRVDEQFF
TGCGCCAGCAGCTTGAATTACCGGGTCGATGAGCAGTTCTTC
>.|TRBJ2-7|TRBV5-1|.
CASSTEGRGTFYEQYF
TGCGCCAGCAGCACGGAGGGTCGGGGGACTTTCTACGAGCAGTACTTC
>.|TRBJ2-1|TRBV19|.
CASSTTAGGNEQFF
TGTGCCAGTAGTACTACCGCGGGCGGGAATGAGCAGTTCTTC
>few|TRBJ2-7|TRBV29-1|.
CSVGRRRGYEQYF
TGCAGCGTAGGCCGTAGAAGGGGCTACGAGCAGTACTTC
>.|TRBJ2-3|TRBV7-2|.
CASSLTPTTDTQYF
TGTGCCAGCAGCCTAACCCCCACCACAGATACGCAGTATTTT
>few|TRBJ2-1|TRBV30|TRBD2
CAWTLLAGGPGEQFF
TGTGCCTGGACCCTACTAGCGGGGGGGCCCGGTGAGCAGTTCTTC
>.|TRBJ1-2|TRBV2|.
CASTLTHPSYGYTF
TGTGCCAGCACTCTGACCCATCCCTCCTATGGCTACACCTTC
>.|TRBJ1-6|TRBV6-5|.
CASSYTRDLRSPLHF
TGTGCCAGCAGTTACACCAGGGACCTTAGATCACCCCTCCACTTT
>.|TRBJ2-7|TRBV9|TRBD2
CASSTNSGGDSYEQYF
TGTGCCAGCAGCACAAATAGCGGGGGGGACTCCTACGAGCAGTACTTC
>few|TRBJ1-1|TRBV6-6|.
CASSNPGTTEAFF
TGTGCCAGCAGTAATCCGGGTACGACTGAAGCTTTCTTT
>.|TRBJ1-1|TRBV18|.
CASSPLGADTEAFF
TGTGCCAGCTCACCCCTTGGGGCCGACACTGAAGCTTTCTTT
>.|TRBJ2-5|TRBV10-1|TRBD2
CASNLKKLAGGYGAETQYF
TGCGCCAGCAATCTTAAAAAACTAGCGGGGGGATATGGGGCAGAGACCCAGTACTTC